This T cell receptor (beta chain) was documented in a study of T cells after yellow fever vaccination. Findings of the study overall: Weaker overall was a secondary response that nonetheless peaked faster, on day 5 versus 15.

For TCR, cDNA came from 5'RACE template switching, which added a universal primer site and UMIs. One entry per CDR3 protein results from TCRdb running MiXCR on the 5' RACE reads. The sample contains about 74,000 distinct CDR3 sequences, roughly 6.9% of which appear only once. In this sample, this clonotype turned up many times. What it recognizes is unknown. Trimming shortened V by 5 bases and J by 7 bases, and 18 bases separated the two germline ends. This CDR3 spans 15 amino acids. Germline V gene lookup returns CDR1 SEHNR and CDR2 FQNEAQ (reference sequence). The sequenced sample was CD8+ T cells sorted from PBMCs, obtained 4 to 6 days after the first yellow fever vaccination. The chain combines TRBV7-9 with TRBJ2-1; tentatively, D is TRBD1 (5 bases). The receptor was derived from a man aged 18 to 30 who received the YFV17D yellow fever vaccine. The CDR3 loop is CASSLVRVLWNEQFF. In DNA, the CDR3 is TGTGCCAGCAGCCTCGTCAGGGTATTATGGAATGAGCAGTTCTTC.